One and the same sample provided the 15 T cell receptor beta chains below, sequenced in a study of PD-1 blockade in mismatch repair-deficient tumors. Clones were sequenced by immunoSEQ multiplex PCR, and TCRdb holds only the in-frame ones, with some missing. The table shows over 100,000 clones, with around 80% occurring only once. Here the sequenced sample was peripheral blood, taken approximately 64 weeks after starting pembrolizumab. These TCRs come from an adult with mismatch repair-deficient cancer.

CDR3 amino acids: CAWSPRTVNTEAFF. Here the CDR3 DNA reads TGTGCCTGGAGTCCTCGGACGGTGAACACTGAAGCTTTCTTT. The chain couples TRBV30 to TRBJ1-1; D gene uncertain. CDR3 size: 14 residues. Germline values: CDR1 GTSNPN, CDR2 SVGIG (reference sequence). The V end was cut by 2 bases, the J end by 0 bases, with 10 bases between.

This chain connects TRBV19 to TRBJ2-7; D remains unclear. Germline loops: CDR1 LNHDA, CDR2 SQIVND (reference sequence). Trimming shortened V by 2 bases and J by 0 bases, and 5 bases separated the two germline ends. The CDR3 contains 13 residues. In DNA form, the CDR3 reads TGTGCCAGTAGTATATCAAACTCCTACGAGCAGTACTTC. Translated: CASSISNSYEQYF.

The rearrangement joins TRBV19 to TRBJ2-3; 10 bases match TRBD2. The germline gives CDR1 LNHDA, CDR2 SQIVND (reference sequence). This CDR3 is built from 16 residues. J gave up 3 bases and V 5 bases, and 8 bases lay outside the gene matches. The CDR3 here is CASSSSGRALTDTQYF. CDR3 DNA sequence: TGTGCCAGTAGTTCAAGCGGGAGGGCCTTAACAGATACGCAGTATTTT.

V is TRBV6-5 and J is TRBJ2-7; D possibly matches TRBD1 or TRBD2 (5 bases each). Germline CDR1 reads MNHEY; CDR2 reads SVGAGI. V dropped 6 bases and J dropped 3 bases, with 9 bases sitting between them. The CDR3 sequence is 12 residues long. In nucleotides, the CDR3 is TGTGCCAGCAGACGGGACCTCTACGAGCAGTACTTC. Protein: CASRRDLYEQYF.

CDR3 nucleotide sequence: TGTGCCTGGAGTGCGTGGGAAACTGGAAACACCATATATTTT. Translated, it gives CAWSAWETGNTIYF. The V and J genes are TRBV30 and TRBJ1-3; no clear D. CDR1 is GTSNPN, CDR2 SVGIG, per germline (reference sequence). The CDR3 extends over 14 amino acids. With 1 base removed from V and 2 bases from J, the gap between germline ends came to 9 bases.

This clone has only a few counts. The chain is built from TRBV19 and TRBJ2-1, with D maybe TRBD1 (6 bases). Germline V gene sequence: CDR1 LNHDA, CDR2 SQIVND (reference sequence). CDR3 length: 14 amino acids. The V gene lost 5 bases and the J gene lost 5 bases, with 13 bases spanning the gap. The CDR3 loop reads CASSGGQSHNEQFF. The CDR3, as DNA: TGTGCCAGTAGTGGGGGCCAGTCGCACAATGAGCAGTTCTTC.

The chain has TRBV27 and TRBJ1-2; D may be TRBD1 (5 bases). V was cut by 1 base and J by 3 bases, with 12 bases left in between. The CDR3 totals 15 residues. Germline CDR1 reads MNHEY; CDR2 reads SMNVEV (reference sequence). Here the CDR3 reads CASSLWGLDDYGYTF. The CDR3 DNA reads TGTGCCAGCAGTTTATGGGGACTGGACGACTATGGCTACACCTTC.

This clone was observed a single time. The genes are TRBV2 and TRBJ2-5; 11 nucleotides line up with TRBD2. Germline V gene data show CDR1 as SNHLY and CDR2 as FYNNEI. V was clipped by 7 bases and J by 5 bases; unmatched bases: 12. CDR3 size: 16 residues. CDR3 amino acids: CASTRLAGKPRETQYF. DNA for the CDR3: TGTGCCAGCACACGACTAGCGGGAAAACCTCGGGAGACCCAGTACTTC. The full variable domain, rest sourced from reference TRBV2 and TRBJ2-5, is EPEVTQTPSHQVTQMGQEVILRCVPISNHLYFYWYRQILGQKVEFLVSFYNNEISEKSEIFDDQFSVERPDGSNFTLKIRSTKLEDSAMYFCASTRLAGKPRETQYFGPGTRLLVL.

This clone was seen only once. The chain is built from TRBV2 and TRBJ1-2, with D tentatively TRBD1 (5 bases). Trimming removed 10 bases at V and 5 bases at J, with 23 bases between. The CDR3 consists of 15 residues. Germline lookup yields CDR1 SNHLY and CDR2 FYNNEI. The CDR3 spells CATIGEDRPLYGYTF. DNA of the CDR3: TGTGCCACCATAGGGGAAGACAGACCTTTGTATGGCTACACCTTC.

CDR3 nucleotide sequence: TGTGCCAGCAGCAAAAGCTATAACTATGGCTACACCTTC. It yields the protein CASSKSYNYGYTF. The chain uses TRBV21-1 and TRBJ1-2. TRBV21-1 is marked as a pseudogene. The CDR3 is 13 residues long.

The chain joins TRBV27 to TRBJ1-2, with 7 bases fitting TRBD1. Trimming cost V 2 bases and J 6 bases; bases outside gene matches: 3. The germline V gene has CDR1 MNHEY and CDR2 SMNVEV (reference sequence). CDR3 size: 13 residues. In nucleotides, the CDR3 is TGTGCCAGCAGTTTAGGCAGGGGGAATGGCTACACCTTC. Translation gives CASSLGRGNGYTF.

This clone was picked up a small number of times. CDR3 in amino acids: CASSLEVRGLGEAFF. The CDR3, as DNA: TGCGCCAGCAGCTTGGAGGTCAGGGGGCTCGGTGAAGCTTTCTTT. The genes are TRBV5-1 and TRBJ1-1; 8 bases align to TRBD1. Trimming cost V 0 bases and J 7 bases; bases outside gene matches: 8. The CDR3 loop spans 15 amino acids. Germline V gene sequence: CDR1 SGHRS, CDR2 YFSETQ.

The V and J genes are TRBV6-1 and TRBJ1-2; D unresolved. Deletions cut 7 bases from V and 5 bases from J, with 14 bases between. This CDR3 comprises 13 residues. CDR1 is MNHNS, CDR2 SASEGT, per germline. CDR3 amino acids: CASILNMGYGYTF. CDR3 bases: TGTGCCAGCATTCTCAACATGGGGTATGGCTACACCTTC.

This chain uses TRBV7-2 with TRBJ2-1, with D unclear. The CDR3 is made up of 15 amino acids. Looked up from germline, CDR1 is SGHTA and CDR2 is FQGNSA. V was shortened by 0 bases and J by 0 bases, with 6 bases between the two germline ends. DNA of the CDR3: TGTGCCAGCAGCTTAGCTTCCAACTCCTACAATGAGCAGTTCTTC. Translation: CASSLASNSYNEQFF.

V and J are TRBV29-1 and TRBJ2-6; D is undetermined. Trimming removed 6 bases at V and 0 bases at J, with 15 bases between. The V gene's germline CDR1 is SQVTM and CDR2 ANQGSEA. The CDR3 sequence is 16 residues long. CDR3 protein: CSVEDRRYSGANVLTF. As DNA, the CDR3 is TGCAGCGTCGAGGACCGCCGATACTCTGGGGCCAACGTCCTGACTTTC.